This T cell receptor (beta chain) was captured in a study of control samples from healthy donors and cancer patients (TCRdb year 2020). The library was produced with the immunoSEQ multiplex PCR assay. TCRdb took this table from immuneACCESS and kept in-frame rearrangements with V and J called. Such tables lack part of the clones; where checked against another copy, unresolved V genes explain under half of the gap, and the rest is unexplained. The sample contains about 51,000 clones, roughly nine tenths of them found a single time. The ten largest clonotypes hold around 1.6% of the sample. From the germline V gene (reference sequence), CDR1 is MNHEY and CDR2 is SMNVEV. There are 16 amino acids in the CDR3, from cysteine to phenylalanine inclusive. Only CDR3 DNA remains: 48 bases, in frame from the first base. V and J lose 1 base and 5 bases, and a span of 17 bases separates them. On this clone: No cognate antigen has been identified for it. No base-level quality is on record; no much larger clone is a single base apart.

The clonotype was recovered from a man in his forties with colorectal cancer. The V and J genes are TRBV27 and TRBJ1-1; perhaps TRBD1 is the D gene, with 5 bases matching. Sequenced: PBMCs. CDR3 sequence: CASSLYWGAGGTEAFF. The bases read TGTGCCAGCAGTTTATATTGGGGCGCGGGGGGAACTGAAGCTTTCTTT.